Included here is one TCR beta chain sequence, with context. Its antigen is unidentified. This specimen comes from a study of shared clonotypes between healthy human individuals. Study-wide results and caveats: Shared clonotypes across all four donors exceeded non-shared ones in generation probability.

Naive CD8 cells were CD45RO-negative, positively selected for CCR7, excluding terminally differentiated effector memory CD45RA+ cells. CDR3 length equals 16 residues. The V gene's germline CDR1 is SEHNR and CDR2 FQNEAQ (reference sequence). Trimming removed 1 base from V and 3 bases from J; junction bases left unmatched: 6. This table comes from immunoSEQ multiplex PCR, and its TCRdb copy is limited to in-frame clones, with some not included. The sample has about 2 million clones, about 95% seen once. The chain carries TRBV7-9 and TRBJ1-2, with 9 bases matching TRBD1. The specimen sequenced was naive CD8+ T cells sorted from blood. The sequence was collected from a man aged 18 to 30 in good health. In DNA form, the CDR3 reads TGTGCCAGCAGCTTAGGGACAGGGGCCTTATACTATGGCTACACCTTC. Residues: CASSLGTGALYYGYTF.